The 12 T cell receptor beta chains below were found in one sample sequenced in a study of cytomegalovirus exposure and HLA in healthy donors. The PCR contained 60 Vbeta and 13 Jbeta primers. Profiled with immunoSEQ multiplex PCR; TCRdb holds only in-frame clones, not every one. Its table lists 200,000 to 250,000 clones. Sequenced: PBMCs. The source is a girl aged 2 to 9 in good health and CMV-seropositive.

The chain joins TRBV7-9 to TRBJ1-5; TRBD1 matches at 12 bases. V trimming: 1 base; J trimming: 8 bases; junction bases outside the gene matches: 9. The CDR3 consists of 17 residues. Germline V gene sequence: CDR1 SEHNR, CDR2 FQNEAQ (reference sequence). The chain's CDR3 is CASSLGGDRGHREPQHF. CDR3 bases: TGTGCCAGCAGCTTAGGGGGGGACAGGGGGCATCGAGAGCCCCAGCATTTT.

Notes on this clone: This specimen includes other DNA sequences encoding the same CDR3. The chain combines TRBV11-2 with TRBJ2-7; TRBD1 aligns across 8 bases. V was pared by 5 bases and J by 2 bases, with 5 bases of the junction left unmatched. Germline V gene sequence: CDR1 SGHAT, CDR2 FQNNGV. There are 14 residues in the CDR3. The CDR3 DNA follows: TGTGCCAGCAGCCCCGGACAGGGAACCTACGAGCAGTACTTC. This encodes CASSPGQGTYEQYF. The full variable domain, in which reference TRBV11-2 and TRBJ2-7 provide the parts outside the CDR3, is EAGVAQSPRYKIIEKRQSVAFWCNPISGHATLYWYQQILGQGPKLLIQFQNNGVVDDSQLPKDRFSAERLKGVDSTLKIQPAKLEDSAVYLCASSPGQGTYEQYFGPGTRLTVT.

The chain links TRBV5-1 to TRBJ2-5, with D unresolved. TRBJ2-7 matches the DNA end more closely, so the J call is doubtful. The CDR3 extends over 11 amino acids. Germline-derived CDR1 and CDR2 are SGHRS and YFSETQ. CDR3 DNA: TGCGCCAGCAGCCCTGGTATCGAGCAGTACTTC. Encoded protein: CASSPGIEQYF.

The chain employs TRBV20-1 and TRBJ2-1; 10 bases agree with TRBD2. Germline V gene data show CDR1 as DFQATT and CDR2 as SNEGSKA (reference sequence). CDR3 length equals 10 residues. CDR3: CSQLAGKQFF. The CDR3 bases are TGCTCACAACTAGCGGGGAAGCAGTTCTTC.

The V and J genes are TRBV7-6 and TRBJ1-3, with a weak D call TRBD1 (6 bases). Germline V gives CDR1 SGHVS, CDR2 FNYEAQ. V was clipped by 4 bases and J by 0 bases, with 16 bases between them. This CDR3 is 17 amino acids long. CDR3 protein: CASSSNPTGYSGNTIYF. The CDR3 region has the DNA TGTGCCAGCAGCTCTAATCCGACAGGATACTCTGGAAACACCATATATTTT.

The CDR3: CASSLREDNYGYTF. The CDR3 coding sequence is TGTGCCAGCAGCTTACGAGAGGATAACTATGGCTACACCTTC. This sequence joins TRBV7-6 and TRBJ1-2; D remains ambiguous. The V and J ends lost 2 bases and 1 base respectively, with 8 bases between them. Germline CDR1 SGHVS, CDR2 FNYEAQ. The CDR3 is made up of 14 amino acids.

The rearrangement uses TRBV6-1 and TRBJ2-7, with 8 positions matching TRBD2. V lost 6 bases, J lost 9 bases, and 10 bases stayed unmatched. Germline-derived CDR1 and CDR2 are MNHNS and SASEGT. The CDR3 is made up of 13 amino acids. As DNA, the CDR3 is TGTGCCAGCAGACCAGCGGGGGAGGTTGTGCAGTACTTC. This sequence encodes CASRPAGEVVQYF.

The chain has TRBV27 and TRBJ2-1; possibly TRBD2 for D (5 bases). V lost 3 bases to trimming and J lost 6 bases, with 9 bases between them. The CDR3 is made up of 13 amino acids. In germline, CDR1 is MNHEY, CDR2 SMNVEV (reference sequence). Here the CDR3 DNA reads TGTGCCAGCAGTTTGCTAGCCCTCAATGAGCAGTTCTTC. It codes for CASSLLALNEQFF.

CDR3 residues: CASSLASLYNEQFF. As DNA, the CDR3 is TGTGCCAGCAGTTTAGCGTCGCTCTACAATGAGCAGTTCTTC. V is TRBV28 and J is TRBJ2-1; D gene ambiguous. V gave up 2 bases and J gave up 3 bases, with 8 bases separating them. Germline loops: CDR1 MDHEN, CDR2 SYDVKM. The CDR3 runs to 14 residues.

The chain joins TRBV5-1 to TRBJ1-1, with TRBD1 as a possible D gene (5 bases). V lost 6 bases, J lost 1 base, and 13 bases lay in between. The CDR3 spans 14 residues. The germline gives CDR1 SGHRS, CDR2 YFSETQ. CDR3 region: CASNKQDENTEAFF. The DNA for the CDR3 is TGCGCCAGCAACAAACAGGACGAGAACACTGAAGCTTTCTTT. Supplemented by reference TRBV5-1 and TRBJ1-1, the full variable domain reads KAGVTQTPRYLIKTRGQQVTLSCSPISGHRSVSWYQQTPGQGLQFLFEYFSETQRNKGNFPGRFSGRQFSNSRSEMNVSTLELGDSALYLCASNKQDENTEAFFGQGTRLTVV.

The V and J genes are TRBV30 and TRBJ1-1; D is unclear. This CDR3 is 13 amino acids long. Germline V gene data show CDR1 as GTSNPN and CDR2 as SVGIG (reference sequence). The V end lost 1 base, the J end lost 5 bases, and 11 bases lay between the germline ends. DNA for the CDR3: TGTGCCTGGAGTGGAGAGTCGGGGACTGAAGCTTTCTTT. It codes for CAWSGESGTEAFF.

The CDR3 protein is CASSLAPFTGQTNQPQHF. The CDR3 coding sequence is TGTGCCAGCAGCCTCGCACCATTTACGGGACAGACCAATCAGCCCCAGCATTTT. This sequence joins TRBV21-1 and TRBJ1-5; the tabulated D call, TRBD1, remains unverified against the DNA. TRBV21-1 is designated a pseudogene. The CDR3 totals 18 residues.